Given below is one T cell receptor (beta chain) in context. The antigen it binds to is not known. No much larger clone is present one base from it, and per-base qualities are unavailable. These data are taken from a study (dated by TCRdb to about 2022). Study-level results and caveats: According to the authors, more investigation is needed, including longitudinal sampling and evaluation of a control group.

PBMCs were isolated from peripheral blood, and genomic DNA from unsorted PBMCs was used for TCR beta sequencing. The CDR3 contains 19 residues, cysteine and phenylalanine counted. Of all the DNA, just the CDR3 is kept, 57 bases in frame from base 1. The junction shows trimming of 7 bases on V and 3 bases on J, plus 27 bases between the germline ends. The germline V gene supplies CDR1 KGHDR and CDR2 SFDVKD. TCR beta chain repertoires were profiled by survey-level sequencing on the immunoSEQ platform. The original methods were these. Repertoire diversity was quantified by the inverse Simpson index, and CDR3 amino acid length spectratypes and V-J pairing frequencies were compared. To annotate clonotypes specific to SARS-CoV-2, CMV, influenza A and EBV, TCR beta CDR3 sequences were compared against VDJdb. Entries here come from immuneACCESS through TCRdb and include only in-frame sequences with V and J called. Some clones fail to appear in such tables; in the studies checked, an unresolved V gene covers under half of the shortfall, and the cause of the remainder is unknown. The V and J calls and clone size come from that table; D and trimming were worked out from the DNA. The sample data list around 49,000 clones, and approximately 95% of these were observed just once. The ten most abundant clones make up around a tenth of the sample.

The chain was built from TRBV24-1 and TRBJ2-1; the D gene is perhaps TRBD1, from 5 matching bases. The sequenced material came from PBMCs. The receptor was derived from a man aged 40-49 years with rheumatoid arthritis. The CDR3 sequence is CATSPSQGPSFGLYNEQFF. The base sequence is TGTGCCACCAGCCCGAGCCAGGGTCCGTCGTTTGGTCTCTACAATGAGCAGTTCTTC.